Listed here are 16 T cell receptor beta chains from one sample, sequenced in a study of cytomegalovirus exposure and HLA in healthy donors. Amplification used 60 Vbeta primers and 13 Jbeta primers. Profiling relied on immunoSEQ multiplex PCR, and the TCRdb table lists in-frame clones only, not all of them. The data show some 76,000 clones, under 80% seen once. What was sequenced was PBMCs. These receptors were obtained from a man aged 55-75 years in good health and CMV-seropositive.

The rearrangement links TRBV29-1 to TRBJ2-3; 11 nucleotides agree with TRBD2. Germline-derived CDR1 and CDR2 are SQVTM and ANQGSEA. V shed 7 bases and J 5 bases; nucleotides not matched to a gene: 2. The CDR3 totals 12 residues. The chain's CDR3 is CSAGLAGDTQYF. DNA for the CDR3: TGCAGCGCCGGACTAGCGGGAGATACGCAGTATTTT.

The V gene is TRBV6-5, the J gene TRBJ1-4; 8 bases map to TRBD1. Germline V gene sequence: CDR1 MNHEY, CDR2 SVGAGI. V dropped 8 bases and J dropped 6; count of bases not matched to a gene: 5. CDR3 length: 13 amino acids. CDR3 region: CASGGQGHEKLFF. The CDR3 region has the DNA TGTGCCAGCGGCGGACAGGGCCATGAAAAACTGTTTTTT.

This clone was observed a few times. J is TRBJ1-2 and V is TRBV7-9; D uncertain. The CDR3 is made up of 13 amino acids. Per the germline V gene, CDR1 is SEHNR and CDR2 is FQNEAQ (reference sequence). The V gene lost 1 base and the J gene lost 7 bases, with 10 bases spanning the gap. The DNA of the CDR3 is TGTGCCAGCAGCTTAGACGTCCCCAGTGGCTACACCTTC. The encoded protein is CASSLDVPSGYTF.

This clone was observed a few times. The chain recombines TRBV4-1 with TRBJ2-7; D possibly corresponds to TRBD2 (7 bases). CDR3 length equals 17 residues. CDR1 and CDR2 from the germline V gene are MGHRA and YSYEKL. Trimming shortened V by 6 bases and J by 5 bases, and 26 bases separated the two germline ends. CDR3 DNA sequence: TGCGCCAGCAGTCCAAGCGGGACTTCGGGGGCGACCCACGAGCAGTACTTC. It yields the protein CASSPSGTSGATHEQYF.

The CDR3 sequence is CASSLTGRATYEQYF. DNA of the CDR3: TGCGCCAGCAGCTTGACCGGGAGGGCTACCTACGAGCAGTACTTC. V is TRBV5-1 and J is TRBJ2-7; 8 bases line up with TRBD2. J was trimmed by 2 bases and V by 1 base; bases with no gene match: 5. Looked up from germline, CDR1 is SGHRS and CDR2 is YFSETQ. CDR3 length: 15 amino acids.

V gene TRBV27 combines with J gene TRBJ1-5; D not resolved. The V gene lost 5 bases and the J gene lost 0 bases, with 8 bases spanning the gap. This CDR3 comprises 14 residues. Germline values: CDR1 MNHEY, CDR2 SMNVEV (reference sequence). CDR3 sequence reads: CASSTLYSNQPQHF. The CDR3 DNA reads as TGTGCCAGCAGTACTCTCTATAGCAATCAGCCCCAGCATTTT.

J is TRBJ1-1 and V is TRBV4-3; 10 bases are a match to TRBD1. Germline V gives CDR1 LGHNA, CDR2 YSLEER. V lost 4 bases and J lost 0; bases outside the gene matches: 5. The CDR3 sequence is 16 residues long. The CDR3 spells CASSRRDRGMNTEAFF. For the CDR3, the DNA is TGCGCCAGCAGCCGCCGGGACAGGGGCATGAACACTGAAGCTTTCTTT.

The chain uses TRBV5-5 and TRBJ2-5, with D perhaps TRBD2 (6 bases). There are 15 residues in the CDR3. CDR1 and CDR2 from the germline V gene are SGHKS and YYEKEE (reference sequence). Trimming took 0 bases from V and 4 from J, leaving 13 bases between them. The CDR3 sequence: CASSLAERAGETQYF. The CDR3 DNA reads TGTGCCAGCAGCTTGGCCGAGCGGGCGGGAGAGACCCAGTACTTC.

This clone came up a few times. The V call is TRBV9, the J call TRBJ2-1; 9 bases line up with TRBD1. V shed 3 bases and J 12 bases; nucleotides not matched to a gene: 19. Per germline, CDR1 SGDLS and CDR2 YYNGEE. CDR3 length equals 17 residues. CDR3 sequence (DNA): TGTGCCAGCAGCGAATTACAGGGGGCAGGTGGAGGAGGAAGGCAGTTCTTC. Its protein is CASSELQGAGGGGRQFF.

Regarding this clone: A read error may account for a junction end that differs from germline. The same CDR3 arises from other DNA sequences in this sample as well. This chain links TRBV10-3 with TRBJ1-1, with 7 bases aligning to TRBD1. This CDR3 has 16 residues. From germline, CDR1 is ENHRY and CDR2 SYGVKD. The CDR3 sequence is CAISPGQSIIGTEAFF. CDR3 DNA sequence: TGTGCCATCAGCCCGGGACAGAGTATAATTGGGACTGAAGCCTTCTTT.

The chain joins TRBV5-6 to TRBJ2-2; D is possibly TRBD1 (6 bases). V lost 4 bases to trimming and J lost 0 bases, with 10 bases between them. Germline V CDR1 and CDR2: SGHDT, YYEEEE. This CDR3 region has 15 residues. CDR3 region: CASSPQGPNTGELFF. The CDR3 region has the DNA TGTGCCAGCAGCCCACAGGGTCCGAACACCGGGGAGCTGTTTTTT.

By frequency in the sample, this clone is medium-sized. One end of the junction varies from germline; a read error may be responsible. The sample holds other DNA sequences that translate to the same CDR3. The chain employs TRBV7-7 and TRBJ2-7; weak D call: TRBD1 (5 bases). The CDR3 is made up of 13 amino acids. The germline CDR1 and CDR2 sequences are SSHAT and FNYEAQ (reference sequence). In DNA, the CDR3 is TGTGCTAGCAGCCTGGGGCCCTCCTACGAGCAGTACTTC. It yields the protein CASSLGPSYEQYF.

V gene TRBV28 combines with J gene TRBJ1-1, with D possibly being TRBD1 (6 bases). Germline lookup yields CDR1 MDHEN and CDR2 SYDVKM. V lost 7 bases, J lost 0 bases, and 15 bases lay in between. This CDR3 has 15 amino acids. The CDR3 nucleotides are TGTGCCAGCATTGCCCCGGGACATATGAACACTGAAGCTTTCTTT. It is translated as CASIAPGHMNTEAFF.

This chain's CDR3 is CASSPNRGAGNTIYF. CDR3 DNA sequence: TGTGCCAGCAGTCCGAACAGGGGGGCTGGAAACACCATATATTTT. The V gene is TRBV7-9, the J gene TRBJ1-3, with 8 bases matching TRBD1. The CDR3 covers 15 residues. Trimming at V came to 6 bases and at J to 2 bases, leaving 6 bases not matched to a gene. CDR1 and CDR2 from the germline V gene are SEHNR and FQNEAQ (reference sequence).

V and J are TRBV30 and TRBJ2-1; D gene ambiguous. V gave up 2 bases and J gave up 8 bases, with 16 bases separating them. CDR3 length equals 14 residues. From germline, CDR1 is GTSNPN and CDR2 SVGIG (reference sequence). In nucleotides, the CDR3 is TGTGCCTGGAGTCCATTCGCGCAACTTGATGAGCAGTTCTTC. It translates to CAWSPFAQLDEQFF.

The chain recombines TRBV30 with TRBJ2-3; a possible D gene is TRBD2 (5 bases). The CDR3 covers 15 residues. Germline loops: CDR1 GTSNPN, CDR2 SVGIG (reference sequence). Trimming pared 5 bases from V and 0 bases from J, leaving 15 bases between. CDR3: CAWDGGVLSTDTQYF. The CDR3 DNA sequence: TGTGCCTGGGACGGAGGCGTTCTGAGCACAGATACGCAGTATTTT.